The 20 T cell receptor beta chains below come from one sample, sequenced in a study of blood T cells in healthy people across ages. A J-beta primer mix and a sample-barcoded 5' primer were used in a second PCR of about 7 to 12 cycles. A single record per CDR3 protein comes from TCRdb applying MiXCR to the 5' RACE reads. The profile shows more than 800,000 distinct CDR3 sequences, around 26% of them singletons. Input material: blood. These receptors all come from an elderly woman in good health.

This clonotype was seen repeatedly, ten times or more. This chain joins TRBV28 and TRBJ2-1, with 7 bases lining up with TRBD1. In germline, CDR1 is MDHEN, CDR2 SYDVKM. This CDR3 spans 14 amino acids. Trimming cost V 8 bases and J 0 bases; bases outside gene matches: 4. CDR3 loop: CASRAGGSYNEQFF. CDR3 in DNA: TGTGCCAGCCGGGCAGGGGGCTCCTACAATGAGCAGTTCTTC.

This clonotype appeared a single time. The chain combines TRBV2 with TRBJ1-1; D perhaps matches TRBD1 (5 bases). This CDR3 comprises 15 residues. Trimming left V 9 bases short and J 0 bases short, with 17 bases between. Looked up from germline, CDR1 is SNHLY and CDR2 is FYNNEI. The CDR3 DNA reads as TGTGCCAGGGAGTCGAGGGGCCGGATGAACACTGAAGCTTTCTTT. Its translation: CARESRGRMNTEAFF.

The sample holds many counts of this clonotype. The chain links TRBV12-3 or TRBV12-4 to TRBJ1-2; 10 positions agree with TRBD1. CDR3 length: 14 residues. After removal of 6 bases from V and 4 bases from J, the junction contained 5 bases not matched to a gene. CDR3 region: CASRGTGDGYGYTF. CDR3 nucleotide sequence: TGTGCCAGCAGGGGGACAGGGGACGGCTATGGCTACACCTTC.

This clonotype has a count of ten or more. The V call is TRBV7-2, the J call TRBJ1-2, with no clear D. The CDR3 has 14 amino acids. The germline gives CDR1 SGHTA, CDR2 FQGNSA. Trimming left V 1 base short and J 8 bases short, with 14 bases between. CDR3 nucleotides: TGTGCCAGCAGCTTAGAATGGAGACCTTACGGCTACACCTTC. Translation: CASSLEWRPYGYTF.

This clonotype was found many times. The chain joins TRBV11-3 to TRBJ2-3; D may be TRBD2 (5 bases). Looked up from germline, CDR1 is SGHNT and CDR2 is YENEEA. V was cut by 4 bases and J by 6 bases, with 14 bases left in between. The CDR3 loop spans 14 amino acids. The CDR3 protein is CASSSHSEEDTQYF. DNA for the CDR3: TGTGCCAGCAGCTCGCACTCGGAGGAGGATACGCAGTATTTT.

This clonotype was counted many times. The chain uses TRBV7-2 and TRBJ2-7; perhaps TRBD2 as D (7 bases). Trimming shortened V by 5 bases and J by 2 bases, and 16 bases separated the two germline ends. The CDR3 length is 15 residues. The germline CDR1 and CDR2 sequences are SGHTA and FQGNSA. Here the CDR3 reads CASSLRGALPYEQYF. The CDR3 DNA reads TGTGCCAGCAGCCTACGGGGGGCCCTACCCTACGAGCAGTACTTC.

The chain links TRBV12-3 or TRBV12-4 to TRBJ2-3; D is unresolved. The CDR3 has 13 residues. V shed 5 bases and J shed 4 bases, with 10 bases lying between them. CDR3 in DNA: TGTGCCAGCAGTAAACTAAGAGCAGATACGCAGTATTTT. This codes for CASSKLRADTQYF.

The table lists this clonotype with many counts. For the CDR3, the DNA is TGTGCCAGCAGCATCCCGGGACTAGAAATACCAGATACGCAGTATTTT. Amino acids: CASSIPGLEIPDTQYF. This chain joins TRBV7-9 and TRBJ2-3; 8 bases are shared with TRBD2. The CDR3 spans 16 residues. Germline lookup yields CDR1 SEHNR and CDR2 FQNEAQ (reference sequence). Losses at the gene ends were 5 bases for V and 4 bases for J; bases not matched to a gene: 11.

V is TRBV4-1 and J is TRBJ2-3; D not certain. Per the germline V gene, CDR1 is MGHRA and CDR2 is YSYEKL. The CDR3 is 15 amino acids. Trimming cost V 6 bases and J 3 bases, with 16 bases left between them. The CDR3 sequence: CASSRLVAMTDTQYF. CDR3 coding DNA: TGCGCCAGCAGTCGTTTAGTGGCCATGACAGATACGCAGTATTTT.

This clonotype was detected ten times or more. V usage is TRBV11-2 and J usage is TRBJ2-3; no reliable D call. This CDR3 is 14 amino acids long. CDR1 and CDR2 from the germline V gene are SGHAT and FQNNGV. V shed 1 base and J shed 2 bases, with 7 bases lying between them. The CDR3 nucleotides read TGTGCCAGCAGCTTAGGTACGGCCACAGATACGCAGTATTTT. This encodes CASSLGTATDTQYF.

With regard to this clonotype: This may be a read error: a much more frequent sequence differs by one nucleotide. The chain recombines TRBV20-1 with TRBJ2-5, with a possible D match to TRBD2 (5 bases). V was shortened by 3 bases and J by 7 bases, with 9 bases between the two germline ends. CDR3 length equals 11 residues. Germline CDR1 DFQATT, CDR2 SNEGSKA (reference sequence). The DNA of the CDR3 is TGCAGTGCTAGCTCGGGGTGGACCCAGTACTTC. Protein: CSASSGWTQYF.

Comments on this clonotype: A read error is possible here, since a much larger clone lies one base away. The CDR3 DNA is TGTGCCAGCAGCTGGGACGGTGGGGAGGAGACCCAGTACTTC. Its translation: CASSWDGGEETQYF. The chain has TRBV7-2 and TRBJ2-5; D tentatively fits TRBD1 or TRBD2 (5 bases each). Trimming removed 4 bases at V and 5 bases at J, with 14 bases between. CDR1 is SGHTA, CDR2 FQGNSA, per germline. The CDR3 sequence is 14 residues long.

To note about this clonotype: An end of the junction differs from the germline gene, which may be a read error. CDR3 DNA sequence: TGTGCCAGCAGTACCCCTGTGGGTCCCTACGAGCAGTACTTC. It encodes CASSTPVGPYEQYF. V gene TRBV10-2 combines with J gene TRBJ2-7; no clear D. Germline V gene sequence: CDR1 WSHSY, CDR2 SAAADI. The CDR3 runs 14 residues.

This clonotype was picked up a small number of times. The V and J genes are TRBV6-6 and TRBJ2-7; 11 nucleotides align to TRBD1. V was pared by 8 bases and J by 0 bases, with 9 bases of the junction left unmatched. This CDR3 is 16 amino acids long. The germline V gene has CDR1 MNHNY and CDR2 SVGAGI (reference sequence). CDR3 sequence reads: CASCDSDRGLSYEQYF. In nucleotides, the CDR3 is TGTGCCAGCTGCGATTCGGACAGGGGGCTCTCCTACGAGCAGTACTTC.

A word on this clonotype: A read error is possible here, since a much larger clone lies one base away. The rearrangement links TRBV7-2 to TRBJ2-5; 9 bases agree with TRBD2. With 6 bases clipped from V and 1 base from J, the junction kept 12 bases outside the gene matches. The germline gives CDR1 SGHTA, CDR2 FQGNSA. This CDR3 region has 17 residues. CDR3 sequence: CASRRGGGGGVQETQYF. CDR3 coding DNA: TGTGCCAGCAGACGAGGGGGAGGCGGGGGGGTCCAAGAGACCCAGTACTTC.

This clonotype was picked up many times. The chain couples TRBV6-8 to TRBJ2-3; a weak D match, TRBD2 (6 bases). Trimming pared 2 bases from V and 0 bases from J, leaving 12 bases between. Germline CDR1 MNHGY, CDR2 SAAAGT. CDR3 length: 16 amino acids. CDR3 nucleotide sequence: TGTGCCAGCAGTTACGGCGGGGTACCTAGCACAGATACGCAGTATTTT. Translation gives CASSYGGVPSTDTQYF.

The chain is built from TRBV7-2 and TRBJ2-4; D is ambiguous. The CDR3 is 15 amino acids. The germline V and J ends were trimmed by 2 bases and 13 bases, with 21 bases remaining between them. CDR1 is SGHTA, CDR2 FQGNSA, per germline. The CDR3 loop is CASSLPFSSYNEQYF. The CDR3, as DNA: TGTGCCAGCAGCTTACCCTTTAGCTCTTACAATGAGCAGTACTTC.

This clonotype was observed a handful of times. V and J are TRBV30 and TRBJ1-5; D is undetermined. CDR3 size: 13 residues. Germline V gene sequence: CDR1 GTSNPN, CDR2 SVGIG (reference sequence). V was pared by 0 bases and J by 6 bases, with 9 bases between. CDR3 sequence: CAWSVQWAQPQHF. The CDR3 DNA is TGTGCCTGGAGTGTACAATGGGCTCAGCCCCAGCATTTT.

Many counts were recorded for this clonotype. The chain has TRBV7-2 and TRBJ2-3, with D hard to call. Between the trimmed V and J ends, which lost 5 bases and 0 bases, there was a span of 3 bases. Germline lookup yields CDR1 SGHTA and CDR2 FQGNSA. The CDR3 totals 12 residues. The CDR3 sequence is CASSASTDTQYF. CDR3 in DNA: TGTGCCAGCAGCGCAAGCACAGATACGCAGTATTTT.

Notes on this clonotype: This clone may be a read error of a much larger clone one base away. J is TRBJ2-5 and V is TRBV12-3 or TRBV12-4; D may be TRBD1 or TRBD2 (5 bases each). V lost 3 bases, J lost 11 bases, and 19 bases lay in between. CDR3 length: 14 amino acids. CDR3 residues: CASSFGAYNNEQYF. The CDR3 DNA reads as TGTGCCAGCAGTTTCGGGGCGTACAACAATGAGCAGTACTTC.